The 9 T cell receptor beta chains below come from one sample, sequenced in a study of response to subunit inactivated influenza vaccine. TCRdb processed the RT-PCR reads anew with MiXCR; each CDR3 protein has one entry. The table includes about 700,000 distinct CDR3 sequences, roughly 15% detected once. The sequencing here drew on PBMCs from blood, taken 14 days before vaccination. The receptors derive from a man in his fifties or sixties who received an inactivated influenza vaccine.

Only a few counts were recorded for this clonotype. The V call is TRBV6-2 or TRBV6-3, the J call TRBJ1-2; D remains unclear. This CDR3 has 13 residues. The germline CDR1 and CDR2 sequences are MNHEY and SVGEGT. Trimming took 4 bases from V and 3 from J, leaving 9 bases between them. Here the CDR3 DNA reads TGTGCCAGCAGTTCCACAGCCTACTATGGCTACACCTTC. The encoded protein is CASSSTAYYGYTF.

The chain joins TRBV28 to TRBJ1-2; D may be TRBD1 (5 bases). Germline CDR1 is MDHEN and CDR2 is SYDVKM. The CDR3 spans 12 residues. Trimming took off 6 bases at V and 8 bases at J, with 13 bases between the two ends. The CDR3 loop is CASRTDTSGYTF. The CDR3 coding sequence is TGTGCCAGCAGGACAGATACTTCGGGCTACACCTTC.

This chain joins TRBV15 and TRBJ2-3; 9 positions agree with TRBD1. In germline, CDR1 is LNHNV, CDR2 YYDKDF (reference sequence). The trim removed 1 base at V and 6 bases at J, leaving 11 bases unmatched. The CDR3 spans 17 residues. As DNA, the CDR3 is TGTGCCACCAGCAGAGCCTTGACAGGGGGTGGACAGGATACGCAGTATTTT. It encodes CATSRALTGGGQDTQYF.

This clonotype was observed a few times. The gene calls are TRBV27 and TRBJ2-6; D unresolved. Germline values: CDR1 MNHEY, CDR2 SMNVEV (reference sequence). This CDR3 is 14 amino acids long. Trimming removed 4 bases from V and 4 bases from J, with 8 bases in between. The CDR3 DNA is TGTGCCAGCAGTTCCTACCCCGGGGCCAACGTCCTGACTTTC. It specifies CASSSYPGANVLTF. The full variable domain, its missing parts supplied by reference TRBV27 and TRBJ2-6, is EAQVTQNPRYLITVTGKKLTVTCSQNMNHEYMSWYRQDPGLGLRQIYYSMNVEVTDKGDVPEGYKVSRKEKRNFPLILESPSPNQTSLYFCASSSYPGANVLTFGAGSRLTVL.

CDR3 in amino acids: CASSSWTESYEQYF. The CDR3, as DNA: TGTGCCAGCAGTTCATGGACTGAGTCCTACGAGCAGTACTTC. The chain carries TRBV28 and TRBJ2-7, with D perhaps TRBD2 (5 bases). Germline V gene lookup returns CDR1 MDHEN and CDR2 SYDVKM. The CDR3 totals 14 residues. V was pared by 4 bases and J by 1 base, with 11 bases between.

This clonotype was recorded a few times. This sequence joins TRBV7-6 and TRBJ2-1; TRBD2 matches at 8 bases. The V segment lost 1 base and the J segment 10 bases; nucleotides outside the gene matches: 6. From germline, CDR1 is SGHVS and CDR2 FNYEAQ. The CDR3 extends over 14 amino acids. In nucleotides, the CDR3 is TGTGCCAGCAGCTTAGAGACGGGGGGGCGGGAGCAGTTCTTC. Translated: CASSLETGGREQFF.

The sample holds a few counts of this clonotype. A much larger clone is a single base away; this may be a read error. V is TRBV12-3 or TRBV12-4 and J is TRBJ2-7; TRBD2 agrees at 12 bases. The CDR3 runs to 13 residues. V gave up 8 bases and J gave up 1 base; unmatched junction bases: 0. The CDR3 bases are TGTGCCAGCGGACTAGCGGGGTCCTACGAGCAGTACTTC. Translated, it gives CASGLAGSYEQYF.

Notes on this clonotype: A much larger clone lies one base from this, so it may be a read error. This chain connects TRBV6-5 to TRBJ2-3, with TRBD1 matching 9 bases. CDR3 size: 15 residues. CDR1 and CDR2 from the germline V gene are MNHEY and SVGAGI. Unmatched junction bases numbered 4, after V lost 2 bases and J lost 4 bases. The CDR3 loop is CASSYGTGRSDTQYF. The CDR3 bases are TGTGCCAGCAGTTACGGGACAGGGCGCTCAGATACGCAGTATTTT.

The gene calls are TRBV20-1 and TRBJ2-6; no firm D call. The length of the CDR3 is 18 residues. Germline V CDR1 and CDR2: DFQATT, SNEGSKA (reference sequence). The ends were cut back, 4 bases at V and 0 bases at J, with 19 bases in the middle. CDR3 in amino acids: CSATRQRTYSSGANVLTF. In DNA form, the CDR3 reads TGCAGTGCTACGCGGCAGAGAACTTACAGCTCTGGGGCCAACGTCCTGACTTTC.